The following is a T cell receptor (beta chain) sequence with its context. The data were taken from a study of T cells in Graves' hyperthyroidism and ophthalmopathy. CDR1 is SGHAT, CDR2 FQNNGV, per germline. The CDR3 is made up of 14 amino acids. RNA transcripts served as the template for amplifying TCR beta CDR3 regions. The study used the HTBI primer set for a first-round RT-PCR of the TCR CDR3. TCRdb independently ran MiXCR on the multiplex PCR reads; one entry per CDR3 protein. The sample lists hundreds of thousands of distinct CDR3 sequences; under 15% were seen once. The receptor was isolated from a woman between 40 and 50 years old with Graves' ophthalmopathy. Sequencing used blood. The chain uses TRBV11-2 and TRBJ2-1; 7 bases are a match to TRBD1. The CDR3 loop reads CATHRGLIDNEQFF. CDR3 DNA sequence: TGTGCAACCCACAGGGGCCTAATAGACAATGAGCAGTTCTTC.